The T cell receptor beta chain described here comes from a study of T cell responses to AZD1222 COVID-19 vaccine. Measured with immunoSEQ multiplex PCR; TCRdb has only the in-frame clones, and not every one. The sample records more than 100,000 clones, around 86% being singletons. Overall study results and limits: Of spike-specific TCRs, nearly half reportedly target regions left unmutated in variants.

This CDR3 has 14 residues. V lost 5 bases, J lost 4 bases, and 10 bases lay in between. Per germline, CDR1 KGHDR and CDR2 SFDVKD. This clone was detected a few times. The target antigen is unknown. This chain connects TRBV24-1 to TRBJ2-2; the D call may be TRBD1 or TRBD2 (5 bases each). The clonotype originates from an adult in good health. This material consisted of peripheral blood, taken on day 0 of AZD1222 vaccination. The CDR3 DNA is TGTGCCACCAGTGGTCCAGGGAGCACCGGGGAGCTGTTTTTT. Residues: CATSGPGSTGELFF.